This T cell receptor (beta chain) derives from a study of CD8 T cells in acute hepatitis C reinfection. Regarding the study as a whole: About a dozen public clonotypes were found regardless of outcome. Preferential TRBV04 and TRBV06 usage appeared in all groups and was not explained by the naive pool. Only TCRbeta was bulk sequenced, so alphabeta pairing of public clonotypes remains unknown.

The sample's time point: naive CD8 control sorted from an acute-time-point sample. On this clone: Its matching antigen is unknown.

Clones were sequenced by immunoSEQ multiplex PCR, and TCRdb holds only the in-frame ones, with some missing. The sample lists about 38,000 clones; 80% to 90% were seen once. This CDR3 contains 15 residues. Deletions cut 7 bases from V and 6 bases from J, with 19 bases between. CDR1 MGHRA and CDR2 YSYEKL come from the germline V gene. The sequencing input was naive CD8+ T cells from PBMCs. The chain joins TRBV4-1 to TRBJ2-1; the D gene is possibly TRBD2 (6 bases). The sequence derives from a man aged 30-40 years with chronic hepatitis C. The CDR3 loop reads CASKALLGSGNEQFF. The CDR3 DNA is TGCGCCAGCAAGGCTCTACTTGGTAGCGGCAATGAGCAGTTCTTC.